There are a few counts of the clone carrying this T cell receptor (beta chain). Its matching antigen is unknown. The sample is drawn from a study of CD8 T cells in ankylosing spondylitis. Each TCR beta library was made by quantitative 5'-RACE that incorporated molecular barcodes. TCRdb re-analysed the 5' RACE reads in MiXCR, keeping a single row per CDR3 protein. The profile shows 35,000 to 40,000 distinct CDR3 sequences, approximately 15% of them singletons. The V and J ends lost 4 bases and 0 bases respectively, with 12 bases between them. Germline V CDR1 and CDR2: SEHNR, FQNEAQ (reference sequence). The CDR3 is made up of 16 amino acids. Study-level points and caveats: CD8+ disease-linked clones were present at relatively low frequencies in blood. It was reported that disease-linked clones were significantly enriched in matched ankylosing spondylitis synovial fluid.

Sequencing was carried out using blood. This clonotype was obtained from a male donor with ankylosing spondylitis or in good health (not recorded which). The rearrangement joins TRBV7-9 to TRBJ1-4; D is unclear. The CDR3 spells CASSYGRTATNEKLFF. The DNA of the CDR3 is TGTGCCAGCAGCTATGGGAGGACGGCAACTAATGAAAAACTGTTTTTT. Combining the CDR3 with reference TRBV7-9 and TRBJ1-4 gives the whole variable domain DTGVSQNPRHKITKRGQNVTFRCDPISEHNRLYWYRQTLGQGPEFLTYFQNEAQLEKSRLLSDRFSAERPKGSFSTLEIQRTEQGDSAMYLCASSYGRTATNEKLFFGSGTQLSVL.